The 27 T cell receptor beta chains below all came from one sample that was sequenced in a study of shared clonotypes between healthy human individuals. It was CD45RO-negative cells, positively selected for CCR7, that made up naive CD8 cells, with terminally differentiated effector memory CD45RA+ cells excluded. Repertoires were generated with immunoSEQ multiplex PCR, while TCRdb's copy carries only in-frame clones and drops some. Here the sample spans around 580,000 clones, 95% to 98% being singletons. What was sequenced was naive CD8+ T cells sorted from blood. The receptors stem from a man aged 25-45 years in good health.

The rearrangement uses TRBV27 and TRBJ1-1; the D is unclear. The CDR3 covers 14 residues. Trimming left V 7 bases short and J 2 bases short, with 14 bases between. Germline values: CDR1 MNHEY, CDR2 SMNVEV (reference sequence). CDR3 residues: CASTLAYPNTEAFF. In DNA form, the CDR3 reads TGTGCCAGCACCTTGGCCTATCCAAACACTGAAGCTTTCTTT.

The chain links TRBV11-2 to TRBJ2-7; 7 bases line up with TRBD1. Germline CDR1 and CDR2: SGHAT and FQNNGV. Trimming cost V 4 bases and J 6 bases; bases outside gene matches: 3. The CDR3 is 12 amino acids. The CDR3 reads CASSYGTAEQYF. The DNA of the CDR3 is TGTGCCAGCAGCTATGGGACAGCCGAGCAGTACTTC.

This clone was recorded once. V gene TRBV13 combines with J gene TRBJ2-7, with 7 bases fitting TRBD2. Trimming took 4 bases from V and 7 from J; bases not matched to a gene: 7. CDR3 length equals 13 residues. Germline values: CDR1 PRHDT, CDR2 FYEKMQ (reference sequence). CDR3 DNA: TGTGCCAGCAGCTCCGGACTAGAGGGAGAGCAGTACTTC. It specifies CASSSGLEGEQYF. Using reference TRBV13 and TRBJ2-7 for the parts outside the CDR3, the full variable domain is AAGVIQSPRHLIKEKRETATLKCYPIPRHDTVYWYQQGPGQDPQFLISFYEKMQSDKGSIPDRFSAQQFSDYHSELNMSSLELGDSALYFCASSSGLEGEQYFGPGTRLTVT.

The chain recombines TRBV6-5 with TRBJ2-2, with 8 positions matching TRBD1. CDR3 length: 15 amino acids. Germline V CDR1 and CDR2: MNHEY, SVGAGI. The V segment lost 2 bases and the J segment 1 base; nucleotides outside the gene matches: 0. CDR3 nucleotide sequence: TGTGCCAGCAGTTACGGGACAGGGAACACCGGGGAGCTGTTTTTT. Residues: CASSYGTGNTGELFF.

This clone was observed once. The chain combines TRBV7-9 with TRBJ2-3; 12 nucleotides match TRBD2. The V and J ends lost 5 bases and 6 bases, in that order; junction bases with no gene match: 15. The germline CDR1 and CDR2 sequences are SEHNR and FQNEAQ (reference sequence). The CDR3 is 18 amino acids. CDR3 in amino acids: CASSRPPSSGRARDTQYF. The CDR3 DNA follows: TGTGCCAGCAGCCGTCCCCCCTCTAGCGGGAGGGCCAGGGATACGCAGTATTTT.

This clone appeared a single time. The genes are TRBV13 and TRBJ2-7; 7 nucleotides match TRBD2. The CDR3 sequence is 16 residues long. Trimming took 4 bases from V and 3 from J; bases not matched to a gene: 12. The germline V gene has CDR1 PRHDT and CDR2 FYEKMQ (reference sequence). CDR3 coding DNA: TGTGCCAGCAGCTACCCTCCAGGCGGGAGCGTCTACGAGCAGTACTTC. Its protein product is CASSYPPGGSVYEQYF.

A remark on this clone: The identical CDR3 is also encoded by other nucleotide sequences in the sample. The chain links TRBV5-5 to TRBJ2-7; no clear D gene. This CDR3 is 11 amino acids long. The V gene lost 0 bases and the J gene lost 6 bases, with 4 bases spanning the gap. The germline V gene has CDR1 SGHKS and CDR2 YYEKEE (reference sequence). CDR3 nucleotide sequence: TGTGCCAGCAGCTTGGGAGGCGAGCAGTACTTC. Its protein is CASSLGGEQYF.

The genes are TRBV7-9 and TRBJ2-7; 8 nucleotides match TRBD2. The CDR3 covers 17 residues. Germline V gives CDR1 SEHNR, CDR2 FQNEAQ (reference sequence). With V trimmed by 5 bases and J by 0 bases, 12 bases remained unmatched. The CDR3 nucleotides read TGTGCCAGCAGCCCGCCAAGCGGGAGAACTTACTCCTACGAGCAGTACTTC. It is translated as CASSPPSGRTYSYEQYF.

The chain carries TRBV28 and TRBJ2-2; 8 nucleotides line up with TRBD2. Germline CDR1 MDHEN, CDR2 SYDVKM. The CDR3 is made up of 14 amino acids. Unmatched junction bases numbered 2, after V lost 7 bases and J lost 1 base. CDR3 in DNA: TGTGCCAGCAATCTAGCGGGGAACACCGGGGAGCTGTTTTTT. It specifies CASNLAGNTGELFF.

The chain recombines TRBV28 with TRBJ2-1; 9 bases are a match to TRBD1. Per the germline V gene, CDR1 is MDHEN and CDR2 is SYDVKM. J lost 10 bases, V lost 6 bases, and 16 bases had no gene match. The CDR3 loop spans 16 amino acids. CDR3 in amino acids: CASSHRDRAIGLEQFF. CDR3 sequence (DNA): TGTGCCAGCAGCCACCGGGACAGGGCCATCGGGCTAGAGCAGTTCTTC.

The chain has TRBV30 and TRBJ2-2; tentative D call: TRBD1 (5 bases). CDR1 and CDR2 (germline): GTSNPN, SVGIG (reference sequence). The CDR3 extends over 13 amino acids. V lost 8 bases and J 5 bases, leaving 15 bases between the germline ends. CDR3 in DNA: TGTGCCGCGTACAGGCAGAATACCGGGGAGCTGTTTTTT. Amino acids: CAAYRQNTGELFF.

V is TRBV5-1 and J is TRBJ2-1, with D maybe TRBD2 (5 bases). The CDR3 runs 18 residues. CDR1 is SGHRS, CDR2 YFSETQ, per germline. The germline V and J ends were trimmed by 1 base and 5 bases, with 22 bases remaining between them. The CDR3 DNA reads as TGCGCCAGCAGCTTGCAGGCTCTAGCAGGCCCCCCCCACAATGAGCAGTTCTTC. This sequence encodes CASSLQALAGPPHNEQFF. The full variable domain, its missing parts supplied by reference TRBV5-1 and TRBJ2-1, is KAGVTQTPRYLIKTRGQQVTLSCSPISGHRSVSWYQQTPGQGLQFLFEYFSETQRNKGNFPGRFSGRQFSNSRSEMNVSTLELGDSALYLCASSLQALAGPPHNEQFFGPGTRLTVL.

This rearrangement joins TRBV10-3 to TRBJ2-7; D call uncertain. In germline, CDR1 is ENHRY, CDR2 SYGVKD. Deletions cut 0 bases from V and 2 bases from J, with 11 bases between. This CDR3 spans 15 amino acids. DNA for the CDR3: TGTGCCATCAGTGAGTCGCCGGCGGAAACCTACGAGCAGTACTTC. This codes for CAISESPAETYEQYF.

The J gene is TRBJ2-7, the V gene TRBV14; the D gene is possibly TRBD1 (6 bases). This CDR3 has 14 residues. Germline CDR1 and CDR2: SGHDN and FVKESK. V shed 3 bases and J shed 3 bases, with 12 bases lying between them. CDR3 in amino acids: CASSQMTGYYEQYF. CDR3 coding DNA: TGTGCCAGCAGCCAGATGACAGGTTACTACGAGCAGTACTTC.

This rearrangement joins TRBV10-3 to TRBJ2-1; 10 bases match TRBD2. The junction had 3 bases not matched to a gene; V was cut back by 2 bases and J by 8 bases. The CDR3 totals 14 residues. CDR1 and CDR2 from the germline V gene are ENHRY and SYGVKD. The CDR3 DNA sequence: TGTGCCATCAGTGAGCCTAGCGGGAGCGATGAGCAGTTCTTC. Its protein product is CAISEPSGSDEQFF.

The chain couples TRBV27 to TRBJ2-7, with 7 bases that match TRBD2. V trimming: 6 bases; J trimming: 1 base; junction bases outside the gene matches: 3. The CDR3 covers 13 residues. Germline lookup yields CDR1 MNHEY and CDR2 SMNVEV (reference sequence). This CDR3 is CASRSGGSYEQYF. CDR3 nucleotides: TGTGCCAGCAGGTCCGGGGGGTCCTACGAGCAGTACTTC.

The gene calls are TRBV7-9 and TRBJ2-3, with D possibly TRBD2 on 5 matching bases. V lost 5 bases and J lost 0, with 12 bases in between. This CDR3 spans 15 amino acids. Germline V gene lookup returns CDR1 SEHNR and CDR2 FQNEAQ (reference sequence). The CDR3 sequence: CASSPPRTSTDTQYF. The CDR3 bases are TGTGCCAGCAGCCCCCCCCGGACTAGCACAGATACGCAGTATTTT.

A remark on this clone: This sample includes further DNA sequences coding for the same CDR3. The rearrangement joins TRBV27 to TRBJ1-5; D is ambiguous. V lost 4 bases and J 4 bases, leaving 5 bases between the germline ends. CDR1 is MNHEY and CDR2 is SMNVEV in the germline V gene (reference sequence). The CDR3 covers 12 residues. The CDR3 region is CASSSGNQPQHF. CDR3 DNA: TGTGCCAGCAGTTCCGGGAATCAGCCCCAGCATTTT.

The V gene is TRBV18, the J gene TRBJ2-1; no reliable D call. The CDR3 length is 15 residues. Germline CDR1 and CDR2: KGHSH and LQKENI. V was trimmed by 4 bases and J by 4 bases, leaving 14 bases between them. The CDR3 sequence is CASSLWSVGYNEQFF. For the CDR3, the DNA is TGTGCCAGCTCACTCTGGTCCGTTGGGTACAATGAGCAGTTCTTC.

For the CDR3, the DNA is TGTGCCAGCAGTTTACGGGACAGGGGGCTGGGGGCCAACGTCCTGACTTTC. Encoded protein: CASSLRDRGLGANVLTF. The chain links TRBV27 to TRBJ2-6; 12 nucleotides line up with TRBD1. The germline CDR1 and CDR2 sequences are MNHEY and SMNVEV (reference sequence). CDR3 size: 17 residues. V dropped 2 bases and J dropped 4; count of bases not matched to a gene: 3.

CDR3 bases: TGCAGCTTAATGGGGGCTAGCGGGGAATACAATGAGCAGTTCTTC. Its protein is CSLMGASGEYNEQFF. This chain uses TRBV29-1 with TRBJ2-1, with TRBD2 identical over 9 bases. The CDR3 covers 15 residues. V lost 8 bases to trimming and J lost 4 bases; unmatched junction nucleotides: 12. Germline V gene sequence: CDR1 SQVTM, CDR2 ANQGSEA.

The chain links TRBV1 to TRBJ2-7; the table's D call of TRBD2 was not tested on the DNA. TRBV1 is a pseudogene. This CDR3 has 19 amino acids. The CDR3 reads CTSSQVRLGTSGIVYEQYF. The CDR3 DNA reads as TGCACCAGCAGCCAAGTTCGGCTCGGGACTAGCGGGATAGTATACGAGCAGTACTTC.

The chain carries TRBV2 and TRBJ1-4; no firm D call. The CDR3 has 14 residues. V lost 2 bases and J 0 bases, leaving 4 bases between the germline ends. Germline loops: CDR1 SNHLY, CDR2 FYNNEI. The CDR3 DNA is TGTGCCAGCAGTGAAAGAACAACTAATGAAAAACTGTTTTTT. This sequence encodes CASSERTTNEKLFF.

This CDR3 reads CASSRGPVGSQHF. In nucleotides, the CDR3 is TGTGCCAGCTCGCGGGGACCGGTGGGGTCCCAGCATTTT. This chain links TRBV27 with TRBJ1-5; D is perhaps TRBD1 (5 bases). Trimming removed 8 bases from V and 11 bases from J, with 19 bases in between. CDR1 is MNHEY and CDR2 is SMNVEV in the germline V gene (reference sequence). CDR3 size: 13 residues.

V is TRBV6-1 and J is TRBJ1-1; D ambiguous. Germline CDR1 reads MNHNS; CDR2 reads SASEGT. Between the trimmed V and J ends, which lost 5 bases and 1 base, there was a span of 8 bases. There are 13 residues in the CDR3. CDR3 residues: CASSSRRNTEAFF. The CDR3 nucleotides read TGTGCCAGCAGTTCCCGACGGAACACTGAAGCTTTCTTT.

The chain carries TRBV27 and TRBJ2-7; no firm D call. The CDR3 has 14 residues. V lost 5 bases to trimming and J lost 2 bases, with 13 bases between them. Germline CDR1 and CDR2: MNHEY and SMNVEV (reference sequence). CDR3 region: CASSALVYPYEQYF. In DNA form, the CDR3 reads TGTGCCAGCAGTGCGTTAGTATACCCCTACGAGCAGTACTTC.

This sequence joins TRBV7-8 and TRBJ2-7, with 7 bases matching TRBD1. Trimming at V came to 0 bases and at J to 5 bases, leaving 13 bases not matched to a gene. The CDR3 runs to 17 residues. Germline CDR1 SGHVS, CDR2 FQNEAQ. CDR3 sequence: CASSLAHGQAIIDEQYF. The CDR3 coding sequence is TGTGCCAGCAGCTTAGCCCACGGACAGGCGATCATAGACGAGCAGTACTTC.